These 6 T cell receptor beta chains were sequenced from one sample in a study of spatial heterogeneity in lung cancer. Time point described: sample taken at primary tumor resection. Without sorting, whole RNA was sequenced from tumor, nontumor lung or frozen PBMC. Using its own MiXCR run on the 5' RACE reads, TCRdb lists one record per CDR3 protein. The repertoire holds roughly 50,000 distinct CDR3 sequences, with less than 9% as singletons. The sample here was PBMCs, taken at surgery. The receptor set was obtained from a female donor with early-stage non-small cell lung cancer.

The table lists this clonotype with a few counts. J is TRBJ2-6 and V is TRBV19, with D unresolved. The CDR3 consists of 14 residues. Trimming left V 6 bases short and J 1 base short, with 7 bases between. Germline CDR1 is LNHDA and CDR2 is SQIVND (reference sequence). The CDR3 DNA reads TGTGCCAGTAGGGGAAGGTCTGGGGCCAACGTCCTGACTTTC. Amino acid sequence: CASRGRSGANVLTF. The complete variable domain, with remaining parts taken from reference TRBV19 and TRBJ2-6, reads DGGITQSPKYLFRKEGQNVTLSCEQNLNHDAMYWYRQDPGQGLRLIYYSQIVNDFQKGDIAEGYSVSREKKESFPLTVTSAQKNPTAFYLCASRGRSGANVLTFGAGSRLTVL.

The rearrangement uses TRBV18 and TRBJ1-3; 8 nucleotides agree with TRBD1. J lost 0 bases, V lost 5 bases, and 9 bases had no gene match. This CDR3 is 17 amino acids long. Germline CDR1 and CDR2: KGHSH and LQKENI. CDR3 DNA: TGTGCCAGCTCAGCCGGGACAGGAGGTCTCTCTGGAAACACCATATATTTT. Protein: CASSAGTGGLSGNTIYF.

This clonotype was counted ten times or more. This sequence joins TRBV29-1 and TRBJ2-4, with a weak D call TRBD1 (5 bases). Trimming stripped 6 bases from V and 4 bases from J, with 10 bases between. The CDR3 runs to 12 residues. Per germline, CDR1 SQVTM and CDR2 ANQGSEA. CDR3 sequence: CSVVRQKNIQYF. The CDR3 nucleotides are TGCAGCGTCGTTAGACAGAAAAACATTCAGTACTTC.

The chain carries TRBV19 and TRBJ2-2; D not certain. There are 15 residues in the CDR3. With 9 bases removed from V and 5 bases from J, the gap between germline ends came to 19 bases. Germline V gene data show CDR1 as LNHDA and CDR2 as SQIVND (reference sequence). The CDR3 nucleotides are TGTGCCAGCACTATAAACTCCGGATGGACCGGGGAGCTGTTTTTT. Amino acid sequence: CASTINSGWTGELFF.

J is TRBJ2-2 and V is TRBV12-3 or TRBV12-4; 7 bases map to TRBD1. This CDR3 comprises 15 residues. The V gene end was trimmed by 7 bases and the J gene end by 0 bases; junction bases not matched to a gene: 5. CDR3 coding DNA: TGTGCCAGCACAGAGGGACAGCCGAACACCGGGGAGCTGTTTTTT. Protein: CASTEGQPNTGELFF.

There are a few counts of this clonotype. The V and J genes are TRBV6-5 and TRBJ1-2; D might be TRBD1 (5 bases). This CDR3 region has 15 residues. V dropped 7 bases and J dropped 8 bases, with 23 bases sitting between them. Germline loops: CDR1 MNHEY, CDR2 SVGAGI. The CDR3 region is CASTTRGGGRSGYTF. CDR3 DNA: TGTGCCAGCACCACCCGGGGTGGGGGGAGATCGGGCTACACCTTC.